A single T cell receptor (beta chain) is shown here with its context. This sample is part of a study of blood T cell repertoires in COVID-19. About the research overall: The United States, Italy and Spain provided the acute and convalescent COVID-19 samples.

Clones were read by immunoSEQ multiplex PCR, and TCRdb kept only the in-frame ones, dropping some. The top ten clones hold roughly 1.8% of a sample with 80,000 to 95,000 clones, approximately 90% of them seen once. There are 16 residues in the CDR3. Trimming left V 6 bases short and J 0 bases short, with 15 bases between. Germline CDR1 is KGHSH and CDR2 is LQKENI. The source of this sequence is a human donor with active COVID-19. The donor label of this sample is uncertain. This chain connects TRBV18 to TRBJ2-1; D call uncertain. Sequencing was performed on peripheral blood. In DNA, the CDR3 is TGTGCCAGCTCGTTCAATACTGAGAGCTCCTACAATGAGCAGTTCTTC. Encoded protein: CASSFNTESSYNEQFF.